This T cell receptor beta chain was sequenced for a study of chemoradiotherapy in HPV16-positive cancers. About the research overall: Candidate HPV-specific T-cell clones and common TCR motifs came from functional assays in two HPV16-positive patients. The study's findings and limits: HPV-specific T cells were functionally defined from only a couple of HPV16-positive patients. During treatment, candidate HPV-specific clones and E7-related motifs expanded in tumor.

Repeated repertoire sampling spanned the course of chemoradiotherapy. With regard to this clone: Its target is unknown.

Sequencing used immunoSEQ multiplex PCR; TCRdb keeps in-frame clones, though not all of them. The data show several thousand clones, with approximately 79% seen just once and roughly 3.7% held by the top ten. The CDR3 loop spans 16 amino acids. The germline gives CDR1 MNHNY, CDR2 SVGAGI (reference sequence). The V end was cut by 6 bases, the J end by 0 bases, with 14 bases between. This specimen was acquired from a patient who underwent chemoradiotherapy. V is TRBV6-6 and J is TRBJ1-4, with a tentative D call TRBD1 (6 bases). This TCR came from a human donor with HPV-associated anogenital cancer. Written as DNA, the CDR3 is TGTGCCAGCAGCACCGGGACACGCACAACTAATGAAAAACTGTTTTTT. Translation: CASSTGTRTTNEKLFF.